This is a list of T cell receptor beta chains from one sample in a study of T cell responses to AZD1222 COVID-19 vaccine. Data came from immunoSEQ multiplex PCR; TCRdb stores just in-frame clones and leaves some out. The table includes some 130,000 clones, roughly 86% detected once. Sequencing was performed on peripheral blood, taken 28 days after the second AZD1222 dose. The receptor set was obtained from an adult who received the AZD1222 COVID-19 vaccine. Both conserved end residues are part of each CDR3. A D gene is named only where the DNA matches it firmly. A clone size is listed for some rows: how often the clone was seen (once, few, many), or a class if it is expanded.

clone size	J gene	D gene	V gene	CDR3 DNA	CDR3 protein
.	TRBJ2-7	TRBD1	TRBV28	TGTGCCAGCAGTTCACCGGGACAGGGGGCTCTCGAGCAGTACTTC	CASSSPGQGALEQYF
.	TRBJ2-1	TRBD2	TRBV19	TGTGCCAGTAGCGCAGCGGGAGGCTACAATGAGCAGTTCTTC	CASSAAGGYNEQFF
.	TRBJ2-5	TRBD2	TRBV5-5	TGTGCCAGCAGCTTGTTTAGCGGGGGGGAAGAGACCCAGTACTTC	CASSLFSGGEETQYF
.	TRBJ2-7	.	TRBV11-2	TGTGCCAGCAGCATATCACCGTGGGACCTTACGGGTGCGCGGTACTTC	CASSISPWDLTGARYF
once	TRBJ2-5	TRBD1	TRBV5-1	TGCGCCAGCAGCCCGGCGACAGGGGGGGAGACCCAGTACTTC	CASSPATGGETQYF
once	TRBJ2-5	TRBD1	TRBV10-3	TGTGCCATCAGCCGACAGGGGTGGGTCCAAGAGACCCAGTACTTC	CAISRQGWVQETQYF
.	TRBJ1-6	.	TRBV7-9	TGTGCCAGCAGCTCAGTGGAGGGTAATTCACCCCTCCACTTT	CASSSVEGNSPLHF
.	TRBJ1-1	.	TRBV29-1	TGCAGCGTTTCTATGGGTCCGTCTGAAGCTTTCTTT	CSVSMGPSEAFF
once	TRBJ1-1	TRBD1	TRBV2	TGTGCCACTACCGGGACAGGGGGCTCGAACACTGAAGCTTTCTTT	CATTGTGGSNTEAFF
.	TRBJ1-2	TRBD1	TRBV30	TGTGCCTGGAGGCAACAGGGGACCCATGGCTACACCTTC	CAWRQQGTHGYTF
.	TRBJ1-1	TRBD1	TRBV19	TGTGCCAGTAGTGAGGGACAGCTCATGAACACTGAAGCTTTCTTT	CASSEGQLMNTEAFF
.	TRBJ2-5	.	TRBV5-4	TGTGCCAGCAGCCTACAGGGATCGGAGACCCAGTACTTC	CASSLQGSETQYF
.	TRBJ1-2	.	TRBV6-5	TGTGCCAGCAGTCCCCATGGGCTTACTACCTATGGCTACACCTTC	CASSPHGLTTYGYTF
.	TRBJ2-5	.	TRBV7-7	TGTGCTAGCAGCCCGGACCCGGGGGGCCGAGAGACCCAGTACTTC	CASSPDPGGRETQYF
.	TRBJ1-4	.	TRBV28	TGTGCCAGCAGTTTATGGGGCGTTCGCGAAAAACTGTTTTTT	CASSLWGVREKLFF
.	TRBJ2-5	.	TRBV6-2/TRBV6-3	TGTGCCAGCAGTTACTGGGCAGGGGATTGGGAGACCCAGTACTTC	CASSYWAGDWETQYF